One sample yielded the 20 T cell receptor beta chains listed below, sequenced in a study of cytomegalovirus exposure and HLA in healthy donors. Researchers ran the PCR with 60 Vbeta and 13 Jbeta primers. Profiled with immunoSEQ multiplex PCR; TCRdb holds only in-frame clones, not every one. This table has 220,000 or so clones, 70% to 80% appearing once. Sequenced: PBMCs. Receptors were obtained from a woman aged 25 to 45 in good health and CMV-seronegative.

The chain combines TRBV6-5 with TRBJ1-1; D gene unclear. This CDR3 region has 13 residues. Trimming took 6 bases from V and 2 from J, leaving 10 bases between them. Germline loops: CDR1 MNHEY, CDR2 SVGAGI. The CDR3 protein is CASRRALNTEAFF. CDR3 DNA sequence: TGTGCCAGCAGGCGGGCCCTTAACACTGAAGCTTTCTTT.

This clone was picked up a small number of times. This rearrangement joins TRBV2 to TRBJ2-5, with D tentatively TRBD1 (5 bases). Trimming took 4 bases from V and 4 from J, leaving 13 bases between them. The CDR3 is made up of 14 amino acids. The germline V gene encodes CDR1 SNHLY and CDR2 FYNNEI. The CDR3 DNA reads as TGTGCCAGCAGTGTCAGGCAGGGTGGAGAGACCCAGTACTTC. It codes for CASSVRQGGETQYF.

The chain carries TRBV29-1 and TRBJ2-3, with TRBD1 as a possible D gene (5 bases). Germline V gene sequence: CDR1 SQVTM, CDR2 ANQGSEA. The CDR3 is 12 amino acids. V lost 2 bases to trimming and J lost 10 bases, with 13 bases between them. The CDR3 coding sequence is TGCAGCGTTGAACAGGGTGGGGATGCGCAGTATTTT. The encoded protein is CSVEQGGDAQYF.

CDR3 protein: CASSATGTGIEKLFF. The CDR3 bases are TGTGCCAGCAGCGCAACCGGGACAGGGATTGAAAAACTGTTTTTT. The chain recombines TRBV11-3 with TRBJ1-4; 9 bases align to TRBD1. Germline lookup yields CDR1 SGHNT and CDR2 YENEEA. CDR3 length equals 15 residues. Trimming removed 5 bases from V and 7 bases from J; junction bases left unmatched: 8. The full variable domain, in which reference TRBV11-3 and TRBJ1-4 provide the parts outside the CDR3, is EAGVVQSPRYKIIEKKQPVAFWCNPISGHNTLYWYLQNLGQGPELLIRYENEEAVDDSQLPKDRFSAERLKGVDSTLKIQPAELGDSAVYLCASSATGTGIEKLFFGSGTQLSVL.

This chain joins TRBV2 and TRBJ1-2; no clear D gene. Germline loops: CDR1 SNHLY, CDR2 FYNNEI. V shed 2 bases and J shed 4 bases, with 17 bases lying between them. There are 16 residues in the CDR3. The CDR3 region has the DNA TGTGCCAGCAGTGAAAAAACGGCGGGAGCACCCTATGGCTACACCTTC. It codes for CASSEKTAGAPYGYTF. The full variable domain, completed using reference TRBV2 and TRBJ1-2, is EPEVTQTPSHQVTQMGQEVILRCVPISNHLYFYWYRQILGQKVEFLVSFYNNEISEKSEIFDDQFSVERPDGSNFTLKIRSTKLEDSAMYFCASSEKTAGAPYGYTFGSGTRLTVV.

The chain uses TRBV6-1 and TRBJ1-1; D might be TRBD1 (5 bases). V was clipped by 5 bases and J by 10 bases, with 23 bases between them. Per the germline V gene, CDR1 is MNHNS and CDR2 is SASEGT. The CDR3 totals 15 residues. The CDR3 spells CASSLGISSGRGAFF. The CDR3 coding sequence is TGTGCCAGCAGTCTGGGGATCAGTTCAGGGAGGGGAGCTTTCTTT.

The chain employs TRBV30 and TRBJ2-3, with unresolved D. The V end was cut by 4 bases, the J end by 5 bases, with 4 bases between. The CDR3 has 10 amino acids. Germline CDR1 is GTSNPN and CDR2 is SVGIG (reference sequence). CDR3 sequence: CAWTLDTQYF. CDR3 in DNA: TGTGCCTGGACCTTAGATACGCAGTATTTT.

This chain connects TRBV6-5 to TRBJ1-2; TRBD1 matches at 9 bases. J gave up 3 bases and V 4 bases, and 6 bases lay outside the gene matches. Germline assignment: CDR1 MNHEY and CDR2 SVGAGI. CDR3 length: 15 amino acids. DNA for the CDR3: TGTGCCAGCAGTTCTATTCGACAGGGGGACTATGGCTACACCTTC. Translated: CASSSIRQGDYGYTF.

The chain links TRBV6-1 to TRBJ1-1; maybe TRBD1 (5 bases). The length of the CDR3 is 14 residues. The V gene's germline CDR1 is MNHNS and CDR2 SASEGT. V gave up 7 bases and J gave up 1 base, with 13 bases separating them. DNA of the CDR3: TGTGCCAGCACCATATCAAGGGGGAACACTGAAGCTTTCTTT. It is translated as CASTISRGNTEAFF.

This rearrangement joins TRBV9 to TRBJ2-3; 10 bases match TRBD2. The CDR3 is made up of 19 amino acids. The J segment lost 4 bases and the V segment lost 4 bases, leaving 18 bases of the junction unmatched. Germline CDR1 SGDLS, CDR2 YYNGEE. CDR3 residues: CASSHRTSGLTGVSDTQYF. In DNA form, the CDR3 reads TGTGCCAGCAGCCACCGGACTAGCGGCCTGACGGGGGTGTCAGATACGCAGTATTTT.

This clone was seen just once. This sample also contains other DNA sequences that code for the same CDR3. The chain combines TRBV7-3 with TRBJ2-2; 11 nucleotides align to TRBD2. The CDR3 totals 16 residues. The germline V gene has CDR1 SGHTA and CDR2 FQGTGA. J was trimmed by 5 bases and V by 5 bases; bases with no gene match: 7. The DNA for the CDR3 is TGTGCCAGCAGCCGCGGACTAGCGGGTGGTACCGGGGAGCTGTTTTTT. Its protein is CASSRGLAGGTGELFF.

The V call is TRBV6-5, the J call TRBJ2-1; D is perhaps TRBD2 (7 bases). The CDR3 runs to 13 residues. Deletions cut 5 bases from V and 6 bases from J, with 11 bases between. Germline lookup yields CDR1 MNHEY and CDR2 SVGAGI. In DNA, the CDR3 is TGTGCCAGCAGTCGGGGGGCCGGCAATGAGCAGTTCTTC. This translates into CASSRGAGNEQFF.

The table lists this clone with a count of one. The gene calls are TRBV10-3 and TRBJ1-1; D gene uncertain. The ends were cut back, 0 bases at V and 0 bases at J, with 8 bases in the middle. The CDR3 runs to 15 residues. Looked up from germline, CDR1 is ENHRY and CDR2 is SYGVKD. CDR3 nucleotide sequence: TGTGCCATCAGTGAGTCTTCCGGGATGAACACTGAAGCTTTCTTT. The encoded protein is CAISESSGMNTEAFF.

A single count supports this clone. This chain uses TRBV4-1 with TRBJ2-7; maybe TRBD2 (6 bases). Germline CDR1 is MGHRA and CDR2 is YSYEKL. CDR3 length equals 13 residues. Between the trimmed V and J ends, which lost 6 bases and 2 bases, there was a span of 11 bases. The CDR3 spells CASSGGSAYEQYF. CDR3 DNA sequence: TGCGCCAGCAGTGGGGGGTCCGCCTACGAGCAGTACTTC.

V usage is TRBV2 and J usage is TRBJ2-3, with TRBD2 matching over 7 bases. The trim removed 7 bases at V and 5 bases at J, leaving 18 bases unmatched. The CDR3 runs 17 residues. Germline CDR1 and CDR2: SNHLY and FYNNEI. CDR3 bases: TGTGCCAGCACCCCGGTCTTGGGTAGCGGGCTTGGAGATACGCAGTATTTT. It specifies CASTPVLGSGLGDTQYF.

The V and J genes are TRBV6-5 and TRBJ2-3, with D hard to call. Germline V gives CDR1 MNHEY, CDR2 SVGAGI. The V end was cut by 2 bases, the J end by 0 bases, with 6 bases between. The CDR3 has 14 residues. The CDR3 sequence: CASSYAVSTDTQYF. The CDR3 DNA reads TGTGCCAGCAGTTACGCGGTTAGCACAGATACGCAGTATTTT.

The V and J genes are TRBV4-1 and TRBJ2-3; unclear D gene. CDR3 length: 17 amino acids. V was shortened by 2 bases and J by 0 bases, with 15 bases between the two germline ends. Germline CDR1 and CDR2: MGHRA and YSYEKL. In DNA form, the CDR3 reads TGCGCCAGCAGCCAACTTGAAGGAGTAATTAGCACAGATACGCAGTATTTT. This encodes CASSQLEGVISTDTQYF.

The rearrangement uses TRBV11-2 and TRBJ1-3, with unresolved D. Germline V gives CDR1 SGHAT, CDR2 FQNNGV. CDR3 length: 15 residues. Trimming removed 4 bases from V and 0 bases from J, with 10 bases in between. The CDR3 sequence: CASSSESYSGNTIYF. DNA of the CDR3: TGTGCCAGCAGCTCCGAGAGCTACTCTGGAAACACCATATATTTT.

J is TRBJ2-2 and V is TRBV7-6, with D perhaps matching TRBD1 (5 bases). Germline values: CDR1 SGHVS, CDR2 FNYEAQ. CDR3 length equals 18 residues. Trimming removed 1 base at V and 7 bases at J, with 22 bases between. CDR3 loop: CASSLGRGHSSWGGELFF. DNA of the CDR3: TGTGCCAGCAGCTTAGGTCGAGGACACTCGTCTTGGGGCGGGGAGCTGTTTTTT.

V is TRBV6-5 and J is TRBJ1-1; no clear D. Germline V gene sequence: CDR1 MNHEY, CDR2 SVGAGI. The CDR3 loop spans 11 amino acids. The germline V and J ends were trimmed by 5 bases and 6 bases, with 7 bases remaining between them. CDR3 DNA: TGTGCCAGCAGTCAATCGGCTGAAGCTTTCTTT. It specifies CASSQSAEAFF.